This T cell receptor beta chain is from a study of cytomegalovirus exposure and HLA in healthy donors. The CDR3 is 13 amino acids. CDR1 and CDR2 (germline): SQVTM, ANQGSEA. The V gene lost 2 bases and the J gene lost 3 bases, with 11 bases spanning the gap. Findings and limits, study-wide: Per a prior analysis, the majority of TCR beta V segments were productive roughly 87% or roughly 30% of the time.

The PCR contained 60 Vbeta and 13 Jbeta primers. This table comes from immunoSEQ multiplex PCR, and its TCRdb copy is limited to in-frame clones, with some not included. The table lists roughly 100,000 clones, more than 80% of them singletons, with around 3.6% in the top ten. Concerning this clone itself: Its antigen remains unidentified.

The V gene is TRBV29-1, the J gene TRBJ2-7; possibly TRBD1 for D (6 bases). The material sequenced was PBMCs. This TCR was recovered from a man aged 30 to 45 in good health and CMV-seronegative. The CDR3 DNA reads TGCAGCGTTGAATATGTGGACAGCTACGAGCAGTACTTC. Amino acid sequence: CSVEYVDSYEQYF.